This T cell receptor (beta chain) was profiled in a study of shared clonotypes between healthy human individuals. Findings of the study overall: Non-shared clonotypes displayed generation probabilities falling below those of clonotypes present in all four donors. With a few donors compared, 4% to 5.5% of naive CD4 clonotypes were shared.

Turning to this clone: The antigen is unknown.

Replicate PCRs for sorted subsets used around 200 ng DNA; this equaled 30,000 to 35,000 T cell genomes. Libraries were prepared by immunoSEQ multiplex PCR; TCRdb keeps only in-frame clonotypes and omits some of them. The table has about 2.2 million clones, approximately 92% seen once. Terminally differentiated effector memory CD45RA+ cells were excluded by CCR7 positive selection of CD45RO-negative cells. Donation came from healthy HIV-negative adults that had no recent acute infections or vaccinations. The sample taken for sequencing was naive CD8+ T cells from PBMCs. The clonotype comes from a man younger than 30 in good health. Some clones in this sample may be carry-over from other donors' samples.

The CDR3 region is CASSQGGGLPDTQYF. Here the CDR3 DNA reads TGCGCCAGCAGCCAAGGTGGCGGGCTCCCAGATACGCAGTATTTT. The chain has TRBV4-1 and TRBJ2-3; TRBD2 is a possible D gene (5 bases). Trimming took off 1 base at V and 4 bases at J, with 12 bases between the two ends. The V gene's germline CDR1 is MGHRA and CDR2 YSYEKL. The CDR3 consists of 15 residues.